This record looks at one TCR beta chain sequence and its context. Its antigen specificity is not known. The germline V gene (reference sequence) provides CDR1 SSHAT and CDR2 FNYEAQ. The CDR3 spans 16 residues, from the cysteine through the phenylalanine. Nucleotide data are not available. The entry originates in a study of T cells expressing NK-cell markers (dated by TCRdb to 2020 to 2021). In the study overall: About 8 donors provided sorted CD3+CD56+NKG2C+, CD3+CD56+NKG2C- and CD3+CD56-NKG2C+ T-cell subsets, whose TCR beta-chain repertoires were profiled. Among the eight sequenced donors, seven were HCMV-seropositive and one was HCMV-seronegative. The study sequenced eight donors, all healthy volunteers chosen at random: three men and five women. Illumina HiSeq 2000/2500, MiSeq or NextSeq was used to sequence libraries as 2 x 150 bp reads.

What the work shows at the level of the full study, not this receptor alone: In several donors, the dominant CD3+CD56+NKG2C+ clonotypes ranked among the top 10 CD8+ clonotypes, making up roughly 1.0-7.0% of CD8+ T cells. Those dominant clonotypes were again the most abundant among CD3+CD56-NKG2C+ cells in a few donors, at about 25-60.1%. Whether the expanded NKG2C-expressing T cell clones were specific for HCMV antigens was left unclear.

The sequencer was an Illumina HiSeq 2000. TCR beta cDNA libraries were prepared using 5'RACE template switching, which introduced a universal primer site and unique molecular identifiers. Priming for cDNA synthesis came from the TCR beta constant segment, and two successive PCR amplification steps followed. Per the original workflow: Reads were demultiplexed and grouped by UMI with MIGEC, and clonotypes were assembled and quantified with MiTCR. To exclude erroneous sequences, any TCR cDNA sequence not supported by at least two reads was discarded. The tcR package was used for downstream repertoire analysis, and clonotypes were matched across fractions by CDR3 nucleotide sequence plus V segment. VDJmatch was used to annotate antigen specificity against VDJdb, with one amino acid substitution allowed in CDR3. The reads went through TCRdb reprocessing, and each CDR3 protein sequence gets one entry with no DNA. Here the V and J calls rest on TCRdb's processing, not on the authors' analysis. The table for this sample lists more than 400,000 distinct CDR3 sequences. The ten largest account for 7.3% of the sample.

To determine HCMV serostatus, a commercial ELISA kit was used to detect HCMV-specific IgG in serum. Peripheral blood mononuclear cells were isolated from blood by Ficoll density gradient centrifugation. The sequenced material came from blood T cells: a sorted CD56 or NKG2C T cell subset, CD4+ or CD8+ T cells, or bulk PBMC T cells (not recorded which). This receptor was identified in a woman aged 18 to 75 in good health. The V and J segments used are TRBV7-7 and TRBJ2-5; without DNA, the TCRdb call of TRBD1 cannot be checked. For the CDR3, the sequence is CASSFSPGTGGETQYF.